This T cell receptor beta chain derives from a study of cytomegalovirus exposure and HLA in healthy donors. The wider study: T cells numbering around 180 million yielded 90 million to 140 million unique TCR beta sequences in an earlier analysis.

The PCR employed 60 Vbeta primers together with 13 Jbeta primers. The repertoire was sequenced with immunoSEQ multiplex PCR; TCRdb's copy has only in-frame clones and lacks some. The sample yields 75,000 or so clones, 66% seen once. The ends lost 8 bases at V and 3 bases at J; junction bases unmatched: 3. Germline-derived CDR1 and CDR2 are MNHNS and SASEGT. This CDR3 is built from 12 residues. Comments on this clone: Its antigen is currently unknown.

Study outcomes and limitations: Some public TCRs appeared in many individuals, while most sequences were rare. A later examination showed that TCR association rates differed by HLA locus, with DRB1 most and HLA-C fewest.

The chain recombines TRBV6-1 with TRBJ1-2; 7 bases match TRBD1. Specimen: PBMCs. The clonotype was recovered from a man aged 35 to 55 in good health and CMV-seropositive. Here the CDR3 reads CASPGQYYGYTF. The DNA of the CDR3 is TGTGCCAGCCCGGGACAGTACTATGGCTACACCTTC.